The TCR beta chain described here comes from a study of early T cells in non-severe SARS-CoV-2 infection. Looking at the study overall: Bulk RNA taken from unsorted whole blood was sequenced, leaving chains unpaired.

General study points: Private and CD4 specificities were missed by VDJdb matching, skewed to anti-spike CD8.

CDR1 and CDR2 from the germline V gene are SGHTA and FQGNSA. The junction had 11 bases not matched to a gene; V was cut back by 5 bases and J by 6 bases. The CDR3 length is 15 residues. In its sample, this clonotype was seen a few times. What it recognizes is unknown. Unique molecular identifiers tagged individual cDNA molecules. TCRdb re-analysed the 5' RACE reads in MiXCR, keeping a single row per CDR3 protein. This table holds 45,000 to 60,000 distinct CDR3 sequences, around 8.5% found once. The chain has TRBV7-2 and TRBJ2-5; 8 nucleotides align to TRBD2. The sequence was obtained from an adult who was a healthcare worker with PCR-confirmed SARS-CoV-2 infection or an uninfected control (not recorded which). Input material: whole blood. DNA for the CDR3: TGTGCCAGCAGCCCCGACAGCGGGGGAACCAAGACCCAGTACTTC. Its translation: CASSPDSGGTKTQYF.